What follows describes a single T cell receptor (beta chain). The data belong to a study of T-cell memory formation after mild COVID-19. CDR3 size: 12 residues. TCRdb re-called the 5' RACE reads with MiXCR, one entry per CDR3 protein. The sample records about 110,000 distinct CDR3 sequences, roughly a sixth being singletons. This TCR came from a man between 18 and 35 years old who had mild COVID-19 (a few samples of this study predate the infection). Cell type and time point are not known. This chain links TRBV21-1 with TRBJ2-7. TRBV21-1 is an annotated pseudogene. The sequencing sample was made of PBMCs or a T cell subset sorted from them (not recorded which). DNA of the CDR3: TGTGCCAGGGTTTTTATAATTTACGAGCAGTACTTC. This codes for CARVFIIYEQYF.